Listed below are T cell receptor beta chains from one sample, sequenced in a study of PD-1 blockade in mismatch repair-deficient tumors. Clones were sequenced by immunoSEQ multiplex PCR, and TCRdb holds only the in-frame ones, with some missing. The sample shows some 120,000 clones, almost 90% of them seen only once. This sample comprised peripheral blood, obtained 72 weeks after starting pembrolizumab. These receptors all come from an adult with mismatch repair-deficient cancer. The CDR3 runs from the conserved cysteine through the conserved F or W. Fields, in order: CDR3 protein, CDR3 DNA, clone size, V gene, D gene, J gene. The D gene is left open where the match is weak. Only part of the rows carry a size: once, few, many, or a class if the clone is expanded.

CDR3aa: CASSQISLAGENEQFF
CDR3nt: TGCGCCAGCAGCCAGATTTCACTAGCGGGAGAAAATGAGCAGTTCTTC
abundance: -
v_gene: TRBV4-1
d_gene: TRBD2
j_gene: TRBJ2-1

CDR3aa: CASSLSLPSGTHEQYF
CDR3nt: TGTGCCAGCAGTTTATCCCTACCTTCCGGGACACACGAGCAGTACTTC
abundance: once
v_gene: TRBV27
d_gene: -
j_gene: TRBJ2-7

CDR3aa: CASSPRQAEYGYTF
CDR3nt: TGTGCCAGCAGCCCTAGACAGGCGGAATATGGCTACACCTTC
abundance: -
v_gene: TRBV16
d_gene: -
j_gene: TRBJ1-2

CDR3aa: CASSKEHSGVNEQFF
CDR3nt: TGTGCCAGCAGCAAAGAACATTCGGGTGTGAATGAGCAGTTCTTC
abundance: -
v_gene: TRBV7-2
d_gene: -
j_gene: TRBJ2-1

CDR3aa: CASSHPPTGGHTGELFF
CDR3nt: TGCGCCAGCAGCCACCCACCGACAGGGGGACACACCGGGGAGCTGTTTTTT
abundance: -
v_gene: TRBV4-1
d_gene: TRBD1
j_gene: TRBJ2-2

CDR3aa: CASSYTAGGRNEQFF
CDR3nt: TGTGCCAGCAGTTATACAGCGGGAGGGCGCAATGAGCAGTTCTTC
abundance: -
v_gene: TRBV6-5
d_gene: TRBD2
j_gene: TRBJ2-1

CDR3aa: CASSQIYRPGGPLYNEQFF
CDR3nt: TGCGCCAGCAGCCAAATTTATCGCCCAGGGGGCCCCCTTTACAATGAGCAGTTCTTC
abundance: few
v_gene: TRBV4-1
d_gene: TRBD1
j_gene: TRBJ2-1

CDR3aa: CASSLVGGGMNTEAFF
CDR3nt: TGCGCCAGCAGCCTGGTCGGGGGCGGGATGAACACTGAAGCTTTCTTT
abundance: -
v_gene: TRBV4-3
d_gene: -
j_gene: TRBJ1-1

CDR3aa: CASSPLRGQVRHEQYF
CDR3nt: TGTGCCAGTAGTCCCCTCCGTGGACAGGTTCGGCACGAGCAGTACTTC
abundance: few
v_gene: TRBV19
d_gene: TRBD1
j_gene: TRBJ2-7

CDR3aa: CASSDRDSPSGANVLTF
CDR3nt: TGTGCCAGCAGCGACCGGGACAGTCCCTCTGGGGCCAACGTCCTGACTTTC
abundance: once
v_gene: TRBV21-1
d_gene: -
j_gene: TRBJ2-6

CDR3aa: CASSRKMGGLAADNEQFF
CDR3nt: TGTGCCAGCTCCCGAAAGATGGGAGGTTTAGCGGCAGACAATGAGCAGTTCTTC
abundance: -
v_gene: TRBV7-3
d_gene: -
j_gene: TRBJ2-1

CDR3aa: CASSEPLLAESYNEQFF
CDR3nt: TGTGCCAGCAGTGAGCCCCTTCTAGCGGAATCCTACAATGAGCAGTTCTTC
abundance: few
v_gene: TRBV6-1
d_gene: TRBD2
j_gene: TRBJ2-1

CDR3aa: CASRLTSGRANYEQYF
CDR3nt: TGTGCCAGCAGACTCACGAGCGGGAGGGCCAACTACGAGCAGTACTTC
abundance: -
v_gene: TRBV27
d_gene: TRBD2
j_gene: TRBJ2-7

CDR3aa: CASSSRQGPGYEQYF
CDR3nt: TGCGCCAGCAGCTCACGACAGGGGCCGGGGTACGAGCAGTACTTC
abundance: -
v_gene: TRBV5-1
d_gene: TRBD1
j_gene: TRBJ2-7

CDR3aa: CASVSGPYNEQFF
CDR3nt: TGTGCCAGCGTATCCGGGCCCTACAATGAGCAGTTCTTC
abundance: -
v_gene: TRBV27
d_gene: -
j_gene: TRBJ2-1

CDR3aa: CASSQVGSGAKQYGYTF
CDR3nt: TGCGCCAGCAGCCAAGTTGGTTCGGGGGCTAAACAGTATGGCTACACCTTC
abundance: -
v_gene: TRBV4-1
d_gene: -
j_gene: TRBJ1-2

CDR3aa: CASSIRLDRGNQPQHF
CDR3nt: TGTGCCAGTAGTATCAGGCTTGACAGGGGGAACCAGCCCCAGCATTTT
abundance: once
v_gene: TRBV19
d_gene: TRBD1
j_gene: TRBJ1-5